These 6 T cell receptor beta chains share one sample of origin, sequenced in a study of response to subunit inactivated influenza vaccine. MiXCR was run by TCRdb on the RT-PCR reads, yielding one entry per CDR3 protein. In the table there are a few hundred thousand distinct CDR3 sequences, less than 25% of which are singletons. This specimen was PBMCs from blood, taken around 22 months after vaccination. The receptors shown here come from a man aged 50 to 75 who received an inactivated influenza vaccine.

The chain uses TRBV12-3 or TRBV12-4 and TRBJ2-1; D perhaps matches TRBD2 (5 bases). V shed 6 bases and J shed 2 bases, with 14 bases lying between them. CDR3 length equals 15 residues. In DNA form, the CDR3 reads TGTGCCAGCAGCTGGGAGACCGCAGCCTACAATGAGCAGTTCTTC. It yields the protein CASSWETAAYNEQFF.

The V and J genes are TRBV3-1 and TRBJ1-1; D might be TRBD1 (5 bases). V was clipped by 3 bases and J by 4 bases, with 18 bases between them. The length of the CDR3 is 16 residues. The germline CDR1 and CDR2 sequences are LGHDT and YNNKEL (reference sequence). Here the CDR3 reads CASSQKGRLGGTEAFF. The CDR3 bases are TGTGCCAGCAGCCAGAAGGGGAGATTGGGTGGCACTGAAGCTTTCTTT.

The chain couples TRBV12-3 or TRBV12-4 to TRBJ1-5; D gene ambiguous. The CDR3 runs 17 residues. The V end was cut by 0 bases, the J end by 2 bases, with 14 bases between. The CDR3 is CASSLALSGRGNQPQHF. CDR3 DNA sequence: TGTGCCAGCAGTTTAGCGCTGTCGGGTAGGGGCAATCAGCCCCAGCATTTT.

This clonotype was seen many times. The chain employs TRBV5-1 and TRBJ2-1, with D perhaps given as TRBD1 or TRBD2 (6 bases each). The CDR3 runs to 13 residues. Germline assignment: CDR1 SGHRS and CDR2 YFSETQ. Trimming removed 3 bases at V and 6 bases at J, with 10 bases between. CDR3 coding DNA: TGCGCCAGCAGCTGGGGGGCAGGCAATGAGCAGTTCTTC. Translation: CASSWGAGNEQFF. Full variable domain (remainder filled in from reference TRBV5-1 and TRBJ2-1): KAGVTQTPRYLIKTRGQQVTLSCSPISGHRSVSWYQQTPGQGLQFLFEYFSETQRNKGNFPGRFSGRQFSNSRSEMNVSTLELGDSALYLCASSWGAGNEQFFGPGTRLTVL.

The chain has TRBV5-1 and TRBJ2-7, with D perhaps being TRBD1 or TRBD2 (5 bases each). Germline values: CDR1 SGHRS, CDR2 YFSETQ. This CDR3 is built from 13 residues. The V and J ends lost 4 bases and 4 bases respectively, with 12 bases between them. CDR3 region: CASSPGAAYEQYF. CDR3 bases: TGCGCCAGCAGCCCCGGGGCCGCTTACGAGCAGTACTTC.

The sample holds a few counts of this clonotype. The chain couples TRBV25-1 to TRBJ2-3; 7 positions agree with TRBD2. Germline loops: CDR1 MGHDK, CDR2 SYGVNS. The CDR3 has 12 residues. Trimming at V came to 7 bases and at J to 7 bases, leaving 5 bases not matched to a gene. CDR3 bases: TGTGCCAGCACCGGAGCGGGGCATACGCAGTATTTT. Translation gives CASTGAGHTQYF.